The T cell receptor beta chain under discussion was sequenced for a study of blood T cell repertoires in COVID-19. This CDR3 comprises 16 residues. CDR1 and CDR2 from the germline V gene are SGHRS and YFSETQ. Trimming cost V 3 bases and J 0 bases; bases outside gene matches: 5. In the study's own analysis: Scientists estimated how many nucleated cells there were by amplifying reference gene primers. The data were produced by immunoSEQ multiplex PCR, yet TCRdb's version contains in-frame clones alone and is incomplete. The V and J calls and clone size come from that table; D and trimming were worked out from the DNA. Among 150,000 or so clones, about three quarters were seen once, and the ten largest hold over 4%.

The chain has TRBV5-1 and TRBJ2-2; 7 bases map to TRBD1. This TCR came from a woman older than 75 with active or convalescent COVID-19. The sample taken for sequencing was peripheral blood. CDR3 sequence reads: CASSSGQTPNTGELFF. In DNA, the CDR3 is TGCGCCAGCAGCTCGGGACAGACCCCGAACACCGGGGAGCTGTTTTTT.